This T cell receptor beta chain was recovered during a study of cytomegalovirus exposure and HLA in healthy donors. Study-level results: Many donors shared some public TCRs, even though most TCR sequences were rare. Reported results showed that the classifier diagnosed cytomegalovirus status with high specificity and sensitivity. The listing of 150 to 200 TCR beta chains classed them as cytomegalovirus-associated.

Sequenced by immunoSEQ multiplex PCR; TCRdb stores in-frame clones only, minus some. The repertoire holds roughly 150,000 clones, with roughly 96% as singletons. The donors were in the approximately 120-subject validation cohort, distinct from the 666-subject first cohort. About this clone: Its antigen is as yet unknown.

The sample taken for sequencing was PBMCs. The clonotype comes from a woman aged 18-29 years in good health and CMV-seronegative.

CDR3 nucleotides: TGTGCCAGCAGCCACGGACAGGGGCAAGAGACCCAGTACTTC. This translates into CASSHGQGQETQYF. The chain is built from TRBV7-8 and TRBJ2-5, with TRBD1 matching 9 bases. V was pared by 5 bases and J by 2 bases, with 3 bases of the junction left unmatched. Germline V CDR1 and CDR2: SGHVS, FQNEAQ. The CDR3 contains 14 residues.